The 5 T cell receptor beta chains in this list originate from one sample, sequenced in a study of CD8+ T cells in alopecia areata (dated 2018 in TCRdb). The treatment or condition label, read with the paper, signifies: oral pan-JAK inhibitor, 5-10 mg twice daily. The method was the immunoSEQ multiplex PCR assay. RNA was extracted from all samples and reverse transcribed into cDNA as template for TCR sequencing. The immuneACCESS repertoire file appears here via TCRdb, limited to in-frame rearrangements. These files lack a portion of the clones; in checked studies, under half of the deficit traces to unresolved V genes, and the cause of the others is not known. The sample table shows 150,000 to 200,000 clones, and 50% to 75% are seen once. About a sixth of the sample belongs to the ten largest clones. The input for sequencing was CD4+ T cells sorted from blood, taken at roughly week 58, from a patient treated with tofacitinib. The source of these receptors is a human donor with alopecia areata.

V and J are TRBV13 and TRBJ2-3; D gene unclear. CDR1 PRHDT and CDR2 FYEKMQ come from the germline V gene (reference sequence). This CDR3 has 12 residues. The germline V and J ends were trimmed by 5 bases and 5 bases, with 8 bases remaining between them. Written as DNA, the CDR3 is TGTGCCAGCAGCCTCCCCCAAGATACGCAGTATTTT. This translates into CASSLPQDTQYF.

V usage is TRBV30 and J usage is TRBJ1-3; D is undetermined. V lost 2 bases to trimming and J lost 0 bases, with 11 bases between them. The CDR3 length is 15 residues. The V gene's germline CDR1 is GTSNPN and CDR2 SVGIG (reference sequence). The CDR3 reads CAWSNLGASGNTIYF. CDR3 nucleotides: TGTGCCTGGAGTAATCTAGGCGCCTCTGGAAACACCATATATTTT.

The rearrangement joins TRBV15 to TRBJ1-2; TRBD1 aligns across 8 bases. V dropped 4 bases and J dropped 4; count of bases not matched to a gene: 2. Germline CDR1 and CDR2: LNHNV and YYDKDF (reference sequence). This CDR3 is built from 13 residues. CDR3 amino acids: CATSTGGGYGYTF. In nucleotides, the CDR3 is TGTGCCACCAGCACAGGGGGCGGCTATGGCTACACCTTC.

The chain is built from TRBV7-2 and TRBJ1-5; tentatively, D is TRBD1 (5 bases). The CDR3 length is 16 residues. V was clipped by 6 bases and J by 0 bases, with 15 bases between them. Germline V CDR1 and CDR2: SGHTA, FQGNSA. CDR3 sequence reads: CASSTDSLYSNQPQHF. CDR3 in DNA: TGTGCCAGCAGTACAGACAGCCTTTATAGCAATCAGCCCCAGCATTTT.

The chain recombines TRBV7-2 with TRBJ2-7, with TRBD1 matching over 7 bases. This CDR3 is 14 amino acids long. V shed 4 bases, J shed 2 bases, and the junction held 5 bases outside the gene matches. From germline, CDR1 is SGHTA and CDR2 FQGNSA. The CDR3 reads CASSSGQPTYEQYF. The CDR3 nucleotides are TGTGCCAGCAGCTCGGGACAGCCGACCTACGAGCAGTACTTC. Using reference TRBV7-2 and TRBJ2-7 for the parts outside the CDR3, the full variable domain is GAGVSQSPSNKVTEKGKDVELRCDPISGHTALYWYRQSLGQGLEFLIYFQGNSAPDKSGLPSDRFSAERTGGSVSTLTIQRTQQEDSAVYLCASSSGQPTYEQYFGPGTRLTVT.